This TCR beta chain was found in a study of quantifying T cell responses using KT2 cells. The overall study: RNA was reverse transcribed with TCR alpha and beta constant-region primers. Whole-study findings and limits: Detection of KT2 sequences held at the lowest tested level, about one cell per 100,000 PBMC.

This clonotype occurred a few times. What it recognizes is unknown. A single-stranded UMI oligo with SP2 sequence was ligated to cDNA 3' ends. The first PCR ran 4 to 5 cycles with an equimolar RC1.1 and RC1.2 beta primer mix. TCRdb re-called the UMI-ligation and nested PCR reads through MiXCR, storing one row per CDR3 protein. The sample records around 50,000 distinct CDR3 sequences, around a tenth being singletons. Known numbers of the T cell clone KT2 were added to PBMC. The sequencing sample was made of PBMCs spiked with cells of the T cell clone KT2. The TCR sequence derives from a human donor.

CDR3 amino acids: CASSFGQGSNQPQHF. CDR3 sequence (DNA): TGTGCCAGCAGCTTTGGACAGGGGAGCAATCAGCCCCAGCATTTT. The rearrangement uses TRBV7-2 and TRBJ1-5, with 9 bases fitting TRBD1. Germline CDR1 reads SGHTA; CDR2 reads FQGNSA. The junction had 1 base not matched to a gene; V was cut back by 3 bases and J by 1 base. The CDR3 length is 15 residues.